These 20 T cell receptor beta chains were sequenced from one sample in a study of Ad26.COV2.S vaccination and SARS-CoV-2 variants. Treatment indicated: roughly 18 received Ad26.COV2.S at low or high dose, single or two shots; about 5 received placebo; per-sample allocation not given. After the first vaccine or placebo injection, samples were drawn on day 63. The table came from immunoSEQ multiplex PCR; TCRdb's copy has only in-frame clones and leaves some out. The repertoire holds 350,000 to 500,000 clones, with around nine tenths as singletons. The sample here was peripheral blood, taken in a trial of Ad26.COV2.S vaccine versus placebo. Receptors were obtained from a person between 18 and 65 years old who received the Ad26.COV2.S COVID-19 vaccine or a placebo.

Of note for this clone: The sample has other DNA sequences that encode this CDR3 too. The rearrangement uses TRBV27 and TRBJ2-2; unclear D gene. The CDR3 has 12 amino acids. The germline V gene encodes CDR1 MNHEY and CDR2 SMNVEV (reference sequence). The germline V and J ends were trimmed by 6 bases and 2 bases, with 4 bases remaining between them. CDR3 bases: TGTGCCAGCAGACAAAACACCGGGGAGCTGTTTTTT. Protein product: CASRQNTGELFF.

This chain links TRBV4-1 with TRBJ2-1; 11 bases line up with TRBD1. Germline assignment: CDR1 MGHRA and CDR2 YSYEKL. CDR3 length: 15 residues. V gave up 1 base and J gave up 6 bases; unmatched junction bases: 2. CDR3 in amino acids: CASSQGTGGRNEQFF. The CDR3 DNA reads TGCGCCAGCAGCCAAGGGACAGGGGGCCGCAATGAGCAGTTCTTC.

This clone was seen only a few times. This chain joins TRBV6-4 and TRBJ1-6; possibly TRBD1 for D (6 bases). Per the germline V gene, CDR1 is MRHNA and CDR2 is SNTAGT. This CDR3 region has 15 residues. The ends were cut back, 2 bases at V and 6 bases at J, with 11 bases in the middle. CDR3 DNA: TGTGCCAGCAGTGACCTTGGCAGGGGTAATTCACCCCTCCACTTT. Translation gives CASSDLGRGNSPLHF.

CDR3 DNA sequence: TGCGCCAGCAGCTTGGCCCTGGTCGGGTATGGCTACACCTTC. Translating it yields CASSLALVGYGYTF. The rearrangement joins TRBV5-1 to TRBJ1-2; D gene unclear. Germline CDR1 reads SGHRS; CDR2 reads YFSETQ. Trimming left V 0 bases short and J 5 bases short, with 11 bases between. The CDR3 is made up of 14 amino acids.

This clone is a singleton in its sample. The J gene is TRBJ1-2, the V gene TRBV10-3; D is uncertain. Germline V gives CDR1 ENHRY, CDR2 SYGVKD. Between the trimmed V and J ends, which lost 3 bases and 3 bases, there was a span of 11 bases. The CDR3 consists of 14 residues. In DNA, the CDR3 is TGTGCCATCAGTGAACTTAGGGCGGACTATGGCTACACCTTC. Translating gives CAISELRADYGYTF.

The chain links TRBV5-1 to TRBJ2-7; no reliable D call. Trimming left V 4 bases short and J 7 bases short, with 15 bases between. CDR1 SGHRS and CDR2 YFSETQ come from the germline V gene. The CDR3 length is 13 residues. CDR3 sequence: CASSPQGPREQYF. The DNA of the CDR3 is TGCGCCAGCAGCCCCCAAGGGCCTCGGGAGCAGTACTTC.

This chain joins TRBV30 and TRBJ1-1; D uncertain. The CDR3 is 12 residues long. Germline V CDR1 and CDR2: GTSNPN, SVGIG (reference sequence). V dropped 4 bases and J dropped 6 bases, with 12 bases sitting between them. CDR3: CAWTASTAEAFF. Written as DNA, the CDR3 is TGTGCCTGGACGGCCTCAACCGCTGAAGCTTTCTTT.

To note about this clone: Other DNA sequences of this sample code for an identical CDR3. The V and J genes are TRBV12-3 or TRBV12-4 and TRBJ2-7; TRBD1 matches at 10 bases. The CDR3 is 13 amino acids. Trimming at V came to 6 bases and at J to 3 bases, leaving 2 bases not matched to a gene. The DNA for the CDR3 is TGTGCCAGCAGCTGGGACAGGGGCTACGAGCAGTACTTC. Encoded protein: CASSWDRGYEQYF.

The genes are TRBV3-1 (or the pseudogene TRBV3-2) and TRBJ2-2; 9 bases align to TRBD1. Unmatched junction bases numbered 14, after V lost 3 bases and J lost 6 bases. This CDR3 region has 18 residues. Germline assignment: CDR1 LGHDT and CDR2 YNNKEL (reference sequence). CDR3 region: CASSHRTGANEKAGELFF. The CDR3 nucleotides read TGTGCCAGCAGCCACCGGACAGGGGCGAATGAAAAGGCCGGGGAGCTGTTTTTT.

CDR3 sequence reads: CASSYGGGWGTEAFF. The CDR3 bases are TGTGCCAGCAGTTACGGAGGGGGCTGGGGCACTGAAGCTTTCTTT. This chain uses TRBV6-2 or TRBV6-3 with TRBJ1-1; TRBD1 agrees at 7 bases. Trimming cost V 2 bases and J 4 bases; bases outside gene matches: 7. The CDR3 has 15 amino acids. Germline V lookup: CDR1 MNHEY, CDR2 SVGEGT.

The V gene is TRBV28, the J gene TRBJ1-4; 7 positions agree with TRBD1. Germline CDR1 MDHEN, CDR2 SYDVKM. Trimming took 11 bases from V and 4 from J; bases not matched to a gene: 16. The CDR3 is 16 residues long. DNA for the CDR3: TGTGCCTCCGCTAGGCCAGGGGGTTGGGGTAATGAAAAACTGTTTTTT. This codes for CASARPGGWGNEKLFF.

This sequence joins TRBV7-5 and TRBJ2-1; the D call in the table, TRBD2, was not verified against the DNA. TRBV7-5 is listed as a pseudogene. The CDR3 contains 16 residues. DNA for the CDR3: TGTGTCAGAAGCTTAGCGCCCCGGAGCTCCTACAATGAGCAGTTCTTC. This codes for CVRSLAPRSSYNEQFF.

V gene TRBV29-1 combines with J gene TRBJ2-2, with a possible D match to TRBD1 (6 bases). The germline CDR1 and CDR2 sequences are SQVTM and ANQGSEA. The CDR3 is 14 residues long. The V gene lost 6 bases and the J gene lost 1 base, with 12 bases spanning the gap. CDR3 region: CSVYDRRNTGELFF. The CDR3 region has the DNA TGCAGCGTCTACGACAGGAGGAACACCGGGGAGCTGTTTTTT.

The V call is TRBV24-1, the J call TRBJ1-6; D is unresolved. The CDR3 consists of 15 residues. The germline V gene has CDR1 KGHDR and CDR2 SFDVKD. V dropped 1 base and J dropped 8 bases, with 11 bases sitting between them. The CDR3 DNA is TGTGCCACCAGTGATTTTCACGGACCTTATTCACCCCTCCACTTT. Protein: CATSDFHGPYSPLHF.

This chain links TRBV27 with TRBJ1-6; 8 nucleotides match TRBD1. CDR1 and CDR2 from the germline V gene are MNHEY and SMNVEV (reference sequence). This CDR3 comprises 16 residues. V lost 2 bases, J lost 1 base, and 1 base stayed unmatched. The chain's CDR3 is CASSLTGGSYNSPLHF. CDR3 nucleotide sequence: TGTGCCAGCAGTTTAACAGGGGGGTCCTATAATTCACCCCTCCACTTT.

This clone was recorded only once. Other DNA sequences in this sample translate to the same CDR3. The V call is TRBV9, the J call TRBJ2-3; the D gene could be TRBD1 or TRBD2 (5 bases each). This CDR3 is built from 14 residues. The V gene's germline CDR1 is SGDLS and CDR2 YYNGEE. V was shortened by 2 bases and J by 2 bases, with 9 bases between the two germline ends. For the CDR3, the DNA is TGTGCCAGCAGCGTGGGGGACCTCACAGATACGCAGTATTTT. Translation gives CASSVGDLTDTQYF.

This chain uses TRBV4-2 with TRBJ2-2; D is unresolved. Germline loops: CDR1 LGHNA, CDR2 YNFKEQ. Deletions cut 1 base from V and 11 bases from J, with 11 bases between. This CDR3 is built from 13 residues. The CDR3 loop is CASSQVTPEELFF. As DNA, the CDR3 is TGTGCCAGCAGCCAAGTAACACCGGAAGAGCTGTTTTTT.

The rearrangement joins TRBV30 to TRBJ2-1; the match to TRBD1 covers 9 bases. Germline loops: CDR1 GTSNPN, CDR2 SVGIG (reference sequence). J was trimmed by 3 bases and V by 3 bases; bases with no gene match: 6. CDR3 length equals 15 residues. CDR3 bases: TGTGCCTGGAGGCCACAGGGGGCCATCTACAATGAGCAGTTCTTC. Amino acid sequence: CAWRPQGAIYNEQFF.

This clone has only one observation. V is TRBV28 and J is TRBJ2-5, with TRBD1 matching 9 bases. CDR1 is MDHEN and CDR2 is SYDVKM in the germline V gene. The V segment lost 6 bases and the J segment 0 bases; nucleotides outside the gene matches: 5. The CDR3 is 15 residues long. The CDR3 loop is CASRAGDRDQETQYF. The CDR3 nucleotides read TGTGCCAGCAGGGCCGGGGACAGGGACCAAGAGACCCAGTACTTC.

The chain joins TRBV29-1 to TRBJ2-1, with 9 bases aligning to TRBD2. The CDR3 consists of 14 residues. V shed 7 bases and J 7 bases; nucleotides not matched to a gene: 11. Per germline, CDR1 SQVTM and CDR2 ANQGSEA. CDR3 sequence (DNA): TGCAGCGCCCGAATGGGACTAGCTCAGAATGAGCAGTTCTTC. Residues: CSARMGLAQNEQFF.